This passage covers 3 T cell receptor beta chains from one sample sequenced in a study of blood T cell repertoires in COVID-19. Data came from immunoSEQ multiplex PCR; TCRdb stores just in-frame clones and leaves some out. The top ten hold around a sixth of the sample, which has roughly 80,000 clones, roughly nine tenths seen once. The sample taken for sequencing was peripheral blood. The receptor source for this set is an elderly man in a cohort sampled during active COVID-19.

The table lists this clone with a count of one. The CDR3 nucleotides read TGTGCCAGCAGTTTAATGGGGGCCCATCAGCCCCAGCATTTT. This encodes CASSLMGAHQPQHF. This chain uses TRBV27 with TRBJ1-5; tentatively, D is TRBD1 (6 bases). Trimming pared 2 bases from V and 5 bases from J, leaving 10 bases between. Germline V lookup: CDR1 MNHEY, CDR2 SMNVEV (reference sequence). This CDR3 contains 14 residues.

The rearrangement links TRBV5-5 to TRBJ2-7; D perhaps matches TRBD1 (6 bases). The CDR3 loop spans 13 amino acids. Germline CDR1 SGHKS, CDR2 YYEKEE (reference sequence). V was shortened by 3 bases and J by 7 bases, with 14 bases between the two germline ends. The CDR3 sequence: CASSWTETWEQYF. The CDR3 region has the DNA TGTGCCAGCAGCTGGACAGAAACCTGGGAGCAGTACTTC.

The chain links TRBV11-2 to TRBJ2-5; 10 nucleotides agree with TRBD2. The CDR3 loop spans 16 amino acids. The germline V gene encodes CDR1 SGHAT and CDR2 FQNNGV. The V gene end was trimmed by 1 base and the J gene end by 0 bases; junction bases not matched to a gene: 2. This CDR3 is CASSLGTSGYQETQYF. CDR3 coding DNA: TGTGCCAGCAGCTTAGGGACTAGCGGTTACCAAGAGACCCAGTACTTC.